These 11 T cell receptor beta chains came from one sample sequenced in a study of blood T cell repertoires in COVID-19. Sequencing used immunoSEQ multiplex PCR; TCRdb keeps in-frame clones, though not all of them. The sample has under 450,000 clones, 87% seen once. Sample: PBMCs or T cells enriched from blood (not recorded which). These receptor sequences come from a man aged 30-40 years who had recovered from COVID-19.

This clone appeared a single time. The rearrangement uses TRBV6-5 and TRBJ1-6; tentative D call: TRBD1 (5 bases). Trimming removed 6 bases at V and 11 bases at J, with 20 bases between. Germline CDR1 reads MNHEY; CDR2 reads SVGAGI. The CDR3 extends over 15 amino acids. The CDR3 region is CASSPLGGVGPPLHF. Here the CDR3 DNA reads TGTGCCAGCAGCCCCTTGGGGGGAGTCGGGCCACCCCTCCACTTT.

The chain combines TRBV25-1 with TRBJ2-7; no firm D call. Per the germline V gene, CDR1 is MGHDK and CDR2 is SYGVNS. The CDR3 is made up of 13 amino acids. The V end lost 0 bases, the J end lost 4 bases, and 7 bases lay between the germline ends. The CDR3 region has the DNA TGTGCCAGCAGTGAATATAACAATTACGAGCAGTACTTC. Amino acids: CASSEYNNYEQYF.

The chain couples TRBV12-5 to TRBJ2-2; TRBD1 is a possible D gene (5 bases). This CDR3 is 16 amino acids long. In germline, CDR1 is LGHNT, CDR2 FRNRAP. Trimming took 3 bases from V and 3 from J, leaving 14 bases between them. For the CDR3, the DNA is TGTGCTAGTGGTTTTGGTCTGGACAAAGACACCGGGGAGCTGTTTTTT. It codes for CASGFGLDKDTGELFF.

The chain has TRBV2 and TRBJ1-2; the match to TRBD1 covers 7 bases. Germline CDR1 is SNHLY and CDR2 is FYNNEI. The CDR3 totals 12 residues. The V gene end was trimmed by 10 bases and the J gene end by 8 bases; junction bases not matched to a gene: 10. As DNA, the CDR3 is TGTGCCACCCTGGACAGGATGAGAGGCTACACCTTC. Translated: CATLDRMRGYTF.

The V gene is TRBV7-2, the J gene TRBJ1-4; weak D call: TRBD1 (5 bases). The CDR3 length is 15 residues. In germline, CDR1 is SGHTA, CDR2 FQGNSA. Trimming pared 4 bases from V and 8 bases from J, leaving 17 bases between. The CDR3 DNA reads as TGTGCCAGCAGCTCGCAGACGGGACTGCTAGAAAAACTGTTTTTT. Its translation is CASSSQTGLLEKLFF.

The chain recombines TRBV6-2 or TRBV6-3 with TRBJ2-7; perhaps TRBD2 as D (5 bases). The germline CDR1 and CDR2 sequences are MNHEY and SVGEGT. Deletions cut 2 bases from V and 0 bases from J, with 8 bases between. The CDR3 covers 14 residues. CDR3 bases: TGTGCCAGCAGTTACGAGGGAAGCTCCTACGAGCAGTACTTC. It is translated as CASSYEGSSYEQYF.

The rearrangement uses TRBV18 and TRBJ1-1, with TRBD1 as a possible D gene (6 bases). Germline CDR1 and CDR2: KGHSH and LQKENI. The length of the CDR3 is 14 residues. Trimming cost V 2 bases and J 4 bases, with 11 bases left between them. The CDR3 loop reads CASSPNGQSTEAFF. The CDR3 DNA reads TGTGCCAGCTCACCAAATGGACAGAGCACTGAAGCTTTCTTT.

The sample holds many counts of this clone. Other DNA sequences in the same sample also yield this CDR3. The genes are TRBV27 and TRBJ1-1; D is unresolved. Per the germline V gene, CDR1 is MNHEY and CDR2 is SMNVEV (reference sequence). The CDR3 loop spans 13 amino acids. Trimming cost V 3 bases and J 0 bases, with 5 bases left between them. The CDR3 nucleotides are TGTGCCAGCAGTTTGTCTCTGAACACTGAAGCTTTCTTT. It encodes CASSLSLNTEAFF.

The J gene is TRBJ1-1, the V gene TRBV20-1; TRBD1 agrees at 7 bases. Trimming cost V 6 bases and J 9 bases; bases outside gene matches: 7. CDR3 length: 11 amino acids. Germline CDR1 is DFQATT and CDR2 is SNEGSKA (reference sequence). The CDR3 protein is CSALGGWQAFF. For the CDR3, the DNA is TGCAGTGCCCTAGGGGGCTGGCAAGCTTTCTTT.

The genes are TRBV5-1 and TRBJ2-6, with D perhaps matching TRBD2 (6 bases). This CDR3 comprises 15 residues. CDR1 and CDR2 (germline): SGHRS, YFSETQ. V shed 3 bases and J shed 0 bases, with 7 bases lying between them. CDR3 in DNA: TGCGCCAGCAGCTGGAGGGACTCTGGGGCCAACGTCCTGACTTTC. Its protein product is CASSWRDSGANVLTF.

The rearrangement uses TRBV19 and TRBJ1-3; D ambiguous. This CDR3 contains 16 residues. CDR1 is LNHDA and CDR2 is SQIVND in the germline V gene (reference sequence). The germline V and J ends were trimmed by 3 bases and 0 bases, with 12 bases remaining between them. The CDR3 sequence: CASSIRPGSSGNTIYF. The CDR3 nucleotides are TGTGCCAGTAGTATTCGTCCAGGAAGCTCTGGAAACACCATATATTTT.